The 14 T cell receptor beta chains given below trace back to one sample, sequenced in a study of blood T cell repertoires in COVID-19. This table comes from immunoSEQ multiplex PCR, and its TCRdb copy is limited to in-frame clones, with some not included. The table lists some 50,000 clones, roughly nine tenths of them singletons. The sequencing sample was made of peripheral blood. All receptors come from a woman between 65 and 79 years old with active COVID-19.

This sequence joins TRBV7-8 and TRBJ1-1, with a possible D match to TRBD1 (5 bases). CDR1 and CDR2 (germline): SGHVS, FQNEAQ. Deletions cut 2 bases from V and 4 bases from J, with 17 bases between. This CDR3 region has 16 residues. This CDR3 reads CASSLFRGRIGTEAFF. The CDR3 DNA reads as TGTGCCAGCAGCTTATTCCGGGGGAGGATCGGCACTGAAGCTTTCTTT. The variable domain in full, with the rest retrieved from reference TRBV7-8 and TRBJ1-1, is GAGVSQSPRYKVAKRGQDVALRCDPISGHVSLFWYQQALGQGPEFLTYFQNEAQLDKSGLPSDRFFAERPEGSVSTLKIQRTQQEDSAVYLCASSLFRGRIGTEAFFGQGTRLTVV.

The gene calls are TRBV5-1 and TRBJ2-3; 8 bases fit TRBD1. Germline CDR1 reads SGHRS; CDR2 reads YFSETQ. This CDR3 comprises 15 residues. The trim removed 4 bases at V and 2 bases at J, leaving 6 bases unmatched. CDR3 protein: CASSMGQADTDTQYF. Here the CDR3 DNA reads TGCGCCAGCAGCATGGGACAGGCCGACACAGATACGCAGTATTTT.

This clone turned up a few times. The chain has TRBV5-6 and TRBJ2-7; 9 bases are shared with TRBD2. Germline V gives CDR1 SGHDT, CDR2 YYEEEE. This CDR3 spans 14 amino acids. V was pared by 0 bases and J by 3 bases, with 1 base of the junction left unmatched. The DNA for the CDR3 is TGTGCCAGCAGCTTGGCTAGCGGGGTCTACGAGCAGTACTTC. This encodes CASSLASGVYEQYF.

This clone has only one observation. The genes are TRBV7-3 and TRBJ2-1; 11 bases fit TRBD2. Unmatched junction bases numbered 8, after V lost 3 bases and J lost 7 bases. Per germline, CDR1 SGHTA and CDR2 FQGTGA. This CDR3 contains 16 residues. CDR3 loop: CASSLTSGKSDNEQFF. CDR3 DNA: TGTGCCAGCAGCTTGACTAGCGGGAAGTCGGATAATGAGCAGTTCTTC.

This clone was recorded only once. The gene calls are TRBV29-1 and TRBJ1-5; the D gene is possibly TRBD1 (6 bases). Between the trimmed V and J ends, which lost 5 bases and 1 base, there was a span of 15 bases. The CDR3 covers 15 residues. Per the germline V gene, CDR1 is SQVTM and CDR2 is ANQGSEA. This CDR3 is CSVQTGSSSNQPQHF. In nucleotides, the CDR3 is TGCAGCGTTCAGACAGGTTCTTCGAGCAATCAGCCCCAGCATTTT.

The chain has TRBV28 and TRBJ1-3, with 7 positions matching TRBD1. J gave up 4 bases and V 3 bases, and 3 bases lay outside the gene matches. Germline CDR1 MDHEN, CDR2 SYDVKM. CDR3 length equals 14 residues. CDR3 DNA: TGTGCCAGCAGTTTGACGGACAGGGGAAACACCATATATTTT. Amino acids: CASSLTDRGNTIYF.

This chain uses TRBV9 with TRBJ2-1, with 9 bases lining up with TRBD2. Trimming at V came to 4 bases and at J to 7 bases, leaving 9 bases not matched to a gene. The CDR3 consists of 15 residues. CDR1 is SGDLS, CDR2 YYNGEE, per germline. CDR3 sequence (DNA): TGTGCCAGCAGCCTTACGGGACTAGCAGTAAATGAGCAGTTCTTC. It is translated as CASSLTGLAVNEQFF.

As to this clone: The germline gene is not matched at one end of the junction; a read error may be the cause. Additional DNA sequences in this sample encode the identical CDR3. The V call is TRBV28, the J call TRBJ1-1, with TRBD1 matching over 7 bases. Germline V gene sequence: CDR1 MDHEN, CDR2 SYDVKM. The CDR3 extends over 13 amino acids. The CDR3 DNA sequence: TGTGCCAGCAGCTTATCAGGGGGCACTGAAGCTTTCTTT. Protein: CASSLSGGTEAFF.

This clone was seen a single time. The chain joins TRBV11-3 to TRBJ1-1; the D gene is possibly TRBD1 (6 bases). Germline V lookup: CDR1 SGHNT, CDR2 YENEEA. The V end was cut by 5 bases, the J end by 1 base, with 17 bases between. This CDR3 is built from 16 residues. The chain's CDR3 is CASSMGRGQANTEAFF. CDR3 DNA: TGTGCCAGCAGCATGGGCCGGGGACAAGCGAACACTGAAGCTTTCTTT. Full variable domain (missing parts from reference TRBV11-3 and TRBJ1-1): EAGVVQSPRYKIIEKKQPVAFWCNPISGHNTLYWYLQNLGQGPELLIRYENEEAVDDSQLPKDRFSAERLKGVDSTLKIQPAELGDSAVYLCASSMGRGQANTEAFFGQGTRLTVV.

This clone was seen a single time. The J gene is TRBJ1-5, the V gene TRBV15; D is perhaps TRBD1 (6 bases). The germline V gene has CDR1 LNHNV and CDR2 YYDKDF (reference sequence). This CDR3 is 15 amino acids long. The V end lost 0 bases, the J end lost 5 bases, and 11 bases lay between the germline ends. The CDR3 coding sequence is TGTGCCACCAGCAGAGATCCCGCAGGGGATCAGCCCCAGCATTTT. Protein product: CATSRDPAGDQPQHF.

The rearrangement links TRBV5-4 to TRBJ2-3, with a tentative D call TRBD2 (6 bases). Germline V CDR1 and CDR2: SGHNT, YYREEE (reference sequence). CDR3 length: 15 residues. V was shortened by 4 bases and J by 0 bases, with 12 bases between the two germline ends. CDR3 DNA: TGTGCCAGCAGCCCGTCCGCGGGGAGCACAGATACGCAGTATTTT. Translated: CASSPSAGSTDTQYF. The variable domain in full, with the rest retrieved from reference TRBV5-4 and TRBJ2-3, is ETGVTQSPTHLIKTRGQQVTLRCSSQSGHNTVSWYQQALGQGPQFIFQYYREEENGRGNFPPRFSGLQFPNYSSELNVNALELDDSALYLCASSPSAGSTDTQYFGPGTRLTVL.

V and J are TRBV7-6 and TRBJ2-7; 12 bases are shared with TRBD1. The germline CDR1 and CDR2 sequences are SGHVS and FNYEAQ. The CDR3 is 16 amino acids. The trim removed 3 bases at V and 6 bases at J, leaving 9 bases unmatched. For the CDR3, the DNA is TGTGCCAGCAGCTTTTCCAGGGACAGGGGGCCCCCCGAGCAGTACTTC. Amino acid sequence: CASSFSRDRGPPEQYF.

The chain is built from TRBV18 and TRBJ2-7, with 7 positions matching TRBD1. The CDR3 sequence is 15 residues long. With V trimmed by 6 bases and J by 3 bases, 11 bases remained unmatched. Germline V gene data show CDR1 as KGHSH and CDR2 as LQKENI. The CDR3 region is CASSLKGDSLYEQYF. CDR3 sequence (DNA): TGTGCCAGCTCCCTAAAGGGGGACAGCCTCTACGAGCAGTACTTC.

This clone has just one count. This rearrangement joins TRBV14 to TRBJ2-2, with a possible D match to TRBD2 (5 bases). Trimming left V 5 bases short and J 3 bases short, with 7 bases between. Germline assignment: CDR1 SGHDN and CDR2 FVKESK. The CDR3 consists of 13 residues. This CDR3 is CASSRGHTGELFF. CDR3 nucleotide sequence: TGTGCCAGCAGCAGAGGGCACACCGGGGAGCTGTTTTTT.